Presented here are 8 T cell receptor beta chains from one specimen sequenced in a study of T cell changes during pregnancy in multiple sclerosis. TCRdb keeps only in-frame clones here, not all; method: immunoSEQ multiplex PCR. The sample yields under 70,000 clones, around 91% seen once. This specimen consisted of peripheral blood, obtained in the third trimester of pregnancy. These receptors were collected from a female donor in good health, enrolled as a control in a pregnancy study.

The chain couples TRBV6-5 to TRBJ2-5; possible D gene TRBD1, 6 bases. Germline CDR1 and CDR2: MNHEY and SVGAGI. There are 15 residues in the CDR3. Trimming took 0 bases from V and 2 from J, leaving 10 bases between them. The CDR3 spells CASSYSTGDQETQYF. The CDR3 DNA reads TGTGCCAGCAGTTACTCGACAGGAGATCAAGAGACCCAGTACTTC.

CDR3 sequence: CASSSRLAKLSGGADTQYF. In DNA, the CDR3 is TGTGCCAGCAGCTCCCGGCTAGCGAAACTCTCTGGGGGAGCAGATACGCAGTATTTT. This chain joins TRBV7-9 and TRBJ2-3; possibly TRBD2 for D (6 bases). V gave up 4 bases and J gave up 4 bases, with 27 bases separating them. The CDR3 runs to 19 residues. Per the germline V gene, CDR1 is SEHNR and CDR2 is FQNEAQ (reference sequence).

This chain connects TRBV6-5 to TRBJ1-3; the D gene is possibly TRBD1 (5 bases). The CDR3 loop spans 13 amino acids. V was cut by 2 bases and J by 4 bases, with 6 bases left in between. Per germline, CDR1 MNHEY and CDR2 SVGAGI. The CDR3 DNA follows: TGTGCCAGCAGTTACGGGGCAGGAAACACCATATATTTT. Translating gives CASSYGAGNTIYF.

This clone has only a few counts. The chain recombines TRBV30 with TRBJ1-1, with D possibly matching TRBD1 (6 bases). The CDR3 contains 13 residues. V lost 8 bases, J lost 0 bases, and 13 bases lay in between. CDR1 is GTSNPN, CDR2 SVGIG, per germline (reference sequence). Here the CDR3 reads CARGRGVNTEAFF. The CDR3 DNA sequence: TGTGCCCGGGGGAGGGGGGTGAACACTGAAGCTTTCTTT.

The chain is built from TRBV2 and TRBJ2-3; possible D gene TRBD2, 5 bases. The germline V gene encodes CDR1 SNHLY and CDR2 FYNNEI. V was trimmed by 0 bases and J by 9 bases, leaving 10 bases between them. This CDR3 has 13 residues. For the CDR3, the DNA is TGTGCCAGCAGTGAAGCTCGCCGCGGGACGCAGTATTTT. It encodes CASSEARRGTQYF.

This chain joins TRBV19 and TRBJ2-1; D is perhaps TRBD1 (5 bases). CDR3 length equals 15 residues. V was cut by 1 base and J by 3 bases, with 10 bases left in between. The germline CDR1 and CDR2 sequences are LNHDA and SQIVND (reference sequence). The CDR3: CASSIVGVDYNEQFF. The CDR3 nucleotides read TGTGCCAGTAGTATAGTAGGGGTAGACTACAATGAGCAGTTCTTC. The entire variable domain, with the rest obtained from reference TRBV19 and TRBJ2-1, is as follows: DGGITQSPKYLFRKEGQNVTLSCEQNLNHDAMYWYRQDPGQGLRLIYYSQIVNDFQKGDIAEGYSVSREKKESFPLTVTSAQKNPTAFYLCASSIVGVDYNEQFFGPGTRLTVL.

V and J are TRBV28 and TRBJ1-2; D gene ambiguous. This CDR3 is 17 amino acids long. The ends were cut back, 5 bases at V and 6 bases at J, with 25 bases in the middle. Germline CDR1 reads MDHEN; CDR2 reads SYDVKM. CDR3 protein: CASSPREPPLNMNGYTF. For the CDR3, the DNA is TGTGCCAGCAGTCCTCGGGAGCCCCCACTCAATATGAATGGCTACACCTTC.

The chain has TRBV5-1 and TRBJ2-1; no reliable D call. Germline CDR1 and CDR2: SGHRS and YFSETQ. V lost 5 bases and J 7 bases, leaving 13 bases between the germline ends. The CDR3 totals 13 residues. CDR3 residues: CASRMQALNEQFF. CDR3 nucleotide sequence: TGCGCCAGCAGGATGCAGGCTCTTAATGAGCAGTTCTTC.